These 20 T cell receptor beta chains were all obtained from the same sample, sequenced in a study of CD8 T cells in ankylosing spondylitis. TCRdb reanalysed the 5' RACE reads using MiXCR and keeps one entry per CDR3 protein. This sample carries roughly 200,000 distinct CDR3 sequences, around 25% of them seen once, and the ten largest clones take about 7%. Sample: blood, either unsorted or a sorted T cell fraction (not recorded which). Receptor source: a male donor with ankylosing spondylitis or in good health (not recorded which).

CDR3 region: CASSLWDRGHNEQFF. The CDR3 nucleotides are TGTGCCAGCAGTTTATGGGACAGGGGTCACAATGAGCAGTTCTTC. V and J are TRBV27 and TRBJ2-1; 10 bases map to TRBD1. Germline CDR1 reads MNHEY; CDR2 reads SMNVEV (reference sequence). Trimming at V came to 1 base and at J to 5 bases, leaving 2 bases not matched to a gene. This CDR3 has 15 residues.

This clonotype was recorded a few times. The chain uses TRBV29-1 and TRBJ1-1, with D perhaps TRBD1 (5 bases). The CDR3 has 13 residues. The ends were cut back, 4 bases at V and 1 base at J, with 10 bases in the middle. Germline V gene lookup returns CDR1 SQVTM and CDR2 ANQGSEA. The CDR3 is CSVAEGPNTEAFF. In DNA form, the CDR3 reads TGCAGCGTTGCTGAGGGGCCGAACACTGAAGCTTTCTTT.

With respect to this clonotype: One end of the junction varies from germline; a read error may be responsible. DNA of the CDR3: TGTGCCATCAGCTTACAGGGATCCACTGAAGCTTTCTTT. It yields the protein CAISLQGSTEAFF. This chain uses TRBV7-2 with TRBJ1-1; possibly TRBD1 for D (6 bases). There are 13 residues in the CDR3. Per the germline V gene, CDR1 is SGHTA and CDR2 is FQGNSA.

This clonotype was seen ten or more times. This rearrangement joins TRBV20-1 to TRBJ2-1; 8 nucleotides line up with TRBD2. Germline loops: CDR1 DFQATT, CDR2 SNEGSKA (reference sequence). Unmatched junction bases numbered 8, after V lost 3 bases and J lost 7 bases. CDR3 size: 14 residues. CDR3: CSARWLAGVNEQFF. Here the CDR3 DNA reads TGCAGTGCTAGGTGGCTAGCGGGTGTTAATGAGCAGTTCTTC.

This clonotype was found once. This chain joins TRBV9 and TRBJ2-1; possibly TRBD2 for D (7 bases). V was clipped by 4 bases and J by 7 bases, with 27 bases between them. The CDR3 sequence is 18 residues long. Germline V gives CDR1 SGDLS, CDR2 YYNGEE. The DNA of the CDR3 is TGTGCCAGCAGCCTCTCCGGAGGGGGGGCGCCCGCTAGGAATGAGCAGTTCTTC. Translated, it gives CASSLSGGGAPARNEQFF. The full variable domain, in which reference TRBV9 and TRBJ2-1 provide the parts outside the CDR3, is DSGVTQTPKHLITATGQRVTLRCSPRSGDLSVYWYQQSLDQGLQFLIQYYNGEERAKGNILERFSAQQFPDLHSELNLSSLELGDSALYFCASSLSGGGAPARNEQFFGPGTRLTVL.

J is TRBJ2-1 and V is TRBV20-1; a weak D match, TRBD2 (5 bases). Germline V CDR1 and CDR2: DFQATT, SNEGSKA (reference sequence). CDR3 length: 13 amino acids. V was pared by 5 bases and J by 5 bases, with 13 bases between. CDR3 nucleotides: TGCAGTGCTCCTCGGGAACAAAACAATGAGCAGTTCTTC. Translating gives CSAPREQNNEQFF.

In its sample, this clonotype was seen many times. The chain recombines TRBV6-4 with TRBJ1-1, with 12 bases lining up with TRBD1. V trimming: 3 bases; J trimming: 6 bases; junction bases outside the gene matches: 5. This CDR3 contains 15 residues. From germline, CDR1 is MRHNA and CDR2 SNTAGT. The CDR3 DNA sequence: TGTGCCAGCAGTGAAACGGGACAGGGGGCTTCTGAAGCTTTCTTT. Residues: CASSETGQGASEAFF.

This clonotype was detected a few times. The rearrangement joins TRBV15 to TRBJ2-7, with no clear D. The CDR3 contains 15 residues. In germline, CDR1 is LNHNV, CDR2 YYDKDF (reference sequence). The germline V and J ends were trimmed by 1 base and 4 bases, with 14 bases remaining between them. CDR3 nucleotides: TGTGCCACCAGCAGAGCCCTTTTAGGGCAGTACGAGCAGTACTTC. It yields the protein CATSRALLGQYEQYF.

At least ten counts were recorded for this clonotype. The V and J genes are TRBV29-1 and TRBJ2-1, with TRBD2 matching 8 bases. The CDR3 is made up of 13 amino acids. V trimming: 4 bases; J trimming: 8 bases; junction bases outside the gene matches: 7. The germline V gene encodes CDR1 SQVTM and CDR2 ANQGSEA. CDR3 amino acids: CSVASGRLDEQFF. CDR3 coding DNA: TGCAGCGTTGCAAGCGGGAGATTGGATGAGCAGTTCTTC.

Only a few counts were recorded for this clonotype. Germline and junction disagree at one end, which may indicate a read error. The chain couples TRBV3-1 to TRBJ1-1; D may be TRBD1 (5 bases). The CDR3 contains 15 residues. The V gene's germline CDR1 is LGHDT and CDR2 YNNKEL (reference sequence). As DNA, the CDR3 is TGTGCCACCAGCCCTAGATCTACAGGGAACACTGAAGCTTTCTTT. Amino acid sequence: CATSPRSTGNTEAFF.

In its sample, this clonotype was seen a few times. This chain joins TRBV7-2 and TRBJ2-5; 8 bases fit TRBD1. The CDR3 is 14 residues long. V was pared by 5 bases and J by 5 bases, with 7 bases of the junction left unmatched. The V gene's germline CDR1 is SGHTA and CDR2 FQGNSA. The DNA of the CDR3 is TGTGCCAGCAGCGCACCCCAGGGGGCTGAGACCCAGTACTTC. Translated, it gives CASSAPQGAETQYF.

This clonotype was detected ten times or more. This rearrangement joins TRBV20-1 to TRBJ2-7; TRBD1 matches 8 bases. The trim removed 3 bases at V and 3 bases at J, leaving 7 bases unmatched. This CDR3 has 14 amino acids. Per germline, CDR1 DFQATT and CDR2 SNEGSKA (reference sequence). CDR3 DNA sequence: TGCAGTGCTAGCGCCCAGGGGGCCTTCTACGAGCAGTACTTC. Amino acid sequence: CSASAQGAFYEQYF.

This chain links TRBV10-2 with TRBJ2-3; TRBD2 might be the D (5 bases). Germline V gene sequence: CDR1 WSHSY, CDR2 SAAADI. CDR3 length equals 16 residues. The V end was cut by 4 bases, the J end by 4 bases, with 18 bases between. The CDR3 here is CASSAFEGTRPDTQYF. The CDR3 DNA sequence: TGCGCCAGCAGTGCGTTTGAGGGTACGAGGCCAGATACGCAGTATTTT.

The sample holds a few counts of this clonotype. Here the CDR3 reads CASSLDNLNNEQFF. CDR3 DNA: TGTGCCAGCAGCTTGGACAACTTAAACAATGAGCAGTTCTTC. V is TRBV11-1 and J is TRBJ2-1; TRBD1 might be the D (5 bases). Trimming took 3 bases from V and 5 from J, leaving 11 bases between them. Per germline, CDR1 SGHAT and CDR2 FQDESV (reference sequence). The CDR3 spans 14 residues.

A few counts support this clonotype. V usage is TRBV20-1 and J usage is TRBJ2-3; TRBD2 aligns across 14 bases. CDR1 is DFQATT, CDR2 SNEGSKA, per germline (reference sequence). The CDR3 length is 16 residues. V was pared by 6 bases and J by 0 bases, with 5 bases of the junction left unmatched. CDR3 sequence: CSAGTSGRDSTDTQYF. For the CDR3, the DNA is TGCAGTGCAGGGACTAGCGGGAGAGATAGCACAGATACGCAGTATTTT.

This clonotype was observed many times. V is TRBV20-1 and J is TRBJ2-3; D may be TRBD1 (6 bases). The CDR3 totals 15 residues. The germline V gene has CDR1 DFQATT and CDR2 SNEGSKA (reference sequence). Trimming removed 6 bases from V and 5 bases from J, with 21 bases in between. The CDR3 DNA sequence: TGCAGTGCCGAGCAGGGGACCCGCAGGATAGATACGCAGTATTTT. Translated: CSAEQGTRRIDTQYF.

This clonotype was seen many times. As DNA, the CDR3 is TGCAGTGCTAGCTTCACAGCTAGCACTGAAGCTTTCTTT. Amino acid sequence: CSASFTASTEAFF. The chain links TRBV20-1 to TRBJ1-1; no clear D gene. Per germline, CDR1 DFQATT and CDR2 SNEGSKA (reference sequence). V was shortened by 3 bases and J by 4 bases, with 12 bases between the two germline ends. There are 13 residues in the CDR3.

This clonotype was seen a handful of times. The chain recombines TRBV20-1 with TRBJ2-7, with TRBD2 matching 10 bases. Trimming removed 0 bases from V and 6 bases from J; junction bases left unmatched: 8. The germline CDR1 and CDR2 sequences are DFQATT and SNEGSKA (reference sequence). The CDR3 totals 15 residues. The CDR3: CSARELGLAPGEQYF. CDR3 DNA sequence: TGCAGTGCTAGAGAGTTGGGACTAGCGCCTGGCGAGCAGTACTTC.

There are many counts of this clonotype. The chain recombines TRBV6-9 with TRBJ2-5, with TRBD2 matching over 9 bases. J gave up 2 bases and V 5 bases, and 9 bases lay outside the gene matches. The germline gives CDR1 MNHGY, CDR2 SVAAGI. The CDR3 spans 16 residues. DNA of the CDR3: TGTGCCAGCAGTCCCTGGGCTAGCGGGAAACAAGAGACCCAGTACTTC. This sequence encodes CASSPWASGKQETQYF.

This clonotype was observed a handful of times. This chain uses TRBV20-1 with TRBJ2-7, with 8 positions matching TRBD1. Germline V gene sequence: CDR1 DFQATT, CDR2 SNEGSKA (reference sequence). There are 16 residues in the CDR3. V lost 5 bases to trimming and J lost 7 bases; unmatched junction nucleotides: 19. CDR3 bases: TGCAGTGCTTCCCAGGGGGCGGCAGCACCCTCCTCGGAGCAGTACTTC. Translation: CSASQGAAAPSSEQYF.